The present TCR beta chain was sequenced within a study of tumor and adjacent non-tumor tissue in lung cancer. Study-level points and caveats: TCR diversity was significantly greater in tumor than normal lung tissue.

A note on this clonotype: Its target is unknown.

Germline V gives CDR1 SGHNT, CDR2 YENEEA. This CDR3 is built from 16 residues. The germline V and J ends were trimmed by 5 bases and 9 bases, with 22 bases remaining between them. The library came from three nested PCR rounds adapted from ARM-PCR protocols. TCRdb fed the multiplex PCR reads into MiXCR, producing one record per CDR3 protein. The sample records about 100,000 distinct CDR3 sequences, around three fifths being singletons. The template was RNA from unsorted bulk tissue. More than 3 cm separated this lung sample from the edge of the tumor. This chain joins TRBV11-3 and TRBJ1-4, with D hard to call. This TCR was sampled from a man aged 30 to 45 with non-small cell lung cancer. The source material was distant non-tumor lung tissue. The CDR3 DNA follows: TGTGCCAGCAGCGCCATGGAAAGTGCGACGAATAAAAAACTGTTTTTT. Translated, it gives CASSAMESATNKKLFF.